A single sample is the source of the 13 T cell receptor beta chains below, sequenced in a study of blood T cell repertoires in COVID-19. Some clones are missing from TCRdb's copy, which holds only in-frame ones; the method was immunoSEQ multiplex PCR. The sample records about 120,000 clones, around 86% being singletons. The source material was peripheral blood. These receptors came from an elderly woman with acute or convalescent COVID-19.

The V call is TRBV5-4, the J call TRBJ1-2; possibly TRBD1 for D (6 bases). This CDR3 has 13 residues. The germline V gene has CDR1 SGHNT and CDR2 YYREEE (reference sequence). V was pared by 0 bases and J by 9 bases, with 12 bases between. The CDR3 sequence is CASSLGGRWSYTF. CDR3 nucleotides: TGTGCCAGCAGCTTGGGGGGGCGATGGAGCTACACCTTC.

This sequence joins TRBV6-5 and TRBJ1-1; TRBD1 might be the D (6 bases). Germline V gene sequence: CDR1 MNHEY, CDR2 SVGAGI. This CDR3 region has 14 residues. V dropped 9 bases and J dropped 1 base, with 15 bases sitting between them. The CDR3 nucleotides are TGTGCCAGTTCCCGCGGGGGGCGGAACACTGAAGCTTTCTTT. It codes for CASSRGGRNTEAFF.

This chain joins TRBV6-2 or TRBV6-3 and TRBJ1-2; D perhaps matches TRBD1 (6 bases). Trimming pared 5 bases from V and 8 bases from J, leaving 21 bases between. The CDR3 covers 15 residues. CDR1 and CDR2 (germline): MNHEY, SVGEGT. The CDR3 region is CASSQQGVAIRGYTF. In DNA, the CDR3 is TGTGCCAGCAGTCAACAGGGAGTCGCTATCAGGGGCTACACCTTC.

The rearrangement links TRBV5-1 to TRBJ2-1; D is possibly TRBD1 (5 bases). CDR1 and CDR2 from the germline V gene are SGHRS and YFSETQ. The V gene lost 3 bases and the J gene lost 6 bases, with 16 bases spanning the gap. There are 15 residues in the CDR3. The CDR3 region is CASSSHRVQGNEQFF. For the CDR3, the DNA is TGCGCCAGCAGCTCACACCGGGTCCAGGGCAATGAGCAGTTCTTC.

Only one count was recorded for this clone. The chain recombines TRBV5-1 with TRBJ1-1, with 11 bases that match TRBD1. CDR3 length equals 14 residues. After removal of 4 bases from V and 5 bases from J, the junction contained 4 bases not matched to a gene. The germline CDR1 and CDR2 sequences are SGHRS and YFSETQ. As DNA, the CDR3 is TGCGCCAGCAGCCCGGACAGGGGGCCAACTGAAGCTTTCTTT. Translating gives CASSPDRGPTEAFF.

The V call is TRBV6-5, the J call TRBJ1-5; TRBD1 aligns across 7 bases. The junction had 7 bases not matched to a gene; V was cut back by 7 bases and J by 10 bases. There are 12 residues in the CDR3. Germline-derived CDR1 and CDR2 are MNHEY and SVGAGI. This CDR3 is CASMEGAPPQHF. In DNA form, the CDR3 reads TGTGCCAGCATGGAGGGGGCCCCCCCCCAGCATTTT.

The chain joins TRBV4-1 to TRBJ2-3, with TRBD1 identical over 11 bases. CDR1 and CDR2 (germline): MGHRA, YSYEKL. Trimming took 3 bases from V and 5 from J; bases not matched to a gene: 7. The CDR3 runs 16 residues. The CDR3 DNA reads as TGCGCCAGCAGCCAGCTGGACAGGGGGCGCAGAGATACGCAGTATTTT. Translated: CASSQLDRGRRDTQYF.

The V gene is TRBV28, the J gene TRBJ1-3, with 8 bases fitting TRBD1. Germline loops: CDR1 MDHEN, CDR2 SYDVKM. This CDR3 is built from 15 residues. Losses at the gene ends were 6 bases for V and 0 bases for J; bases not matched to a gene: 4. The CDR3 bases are TGTGCCAGCAGCTGGACAGGGTCCTCTGGAAACACCATATATTTT. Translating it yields CASSWTGSSGNTIYF.

The CDR3 region has the DNA TGCGCCAGCATGAGGGGACAGGGGGCTAGCTATGGCTACACCTTC. This gives the protein CASMRGQGASYGYTF. The rearrangement uses TRBV10-2 and TRBJ1-2, with 12 bases that match TRBD1. V was clipped by 7 bases and J by 4 bases; unmatched bases: 7. CDR3 length: 15 amino acids. Per germline, CDR1 WSHSY and CDR2 SAAADI.

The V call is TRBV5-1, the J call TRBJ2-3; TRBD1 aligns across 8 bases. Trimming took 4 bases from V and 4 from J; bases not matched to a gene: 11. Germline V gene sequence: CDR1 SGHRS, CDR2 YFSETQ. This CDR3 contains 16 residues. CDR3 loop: CASSLTGVGWADTQYF. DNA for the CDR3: TGCGCCAGCAGCCTGACAGGGGTAGGATGGGCAGATACGCAGTATTTT.

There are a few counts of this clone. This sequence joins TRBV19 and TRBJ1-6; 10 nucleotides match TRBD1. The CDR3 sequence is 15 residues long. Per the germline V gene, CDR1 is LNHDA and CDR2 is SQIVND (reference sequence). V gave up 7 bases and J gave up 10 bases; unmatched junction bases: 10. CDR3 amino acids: CASTYLRTGGSPLHF. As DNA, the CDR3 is TGTGCCAGTACGTACCTTAGGACAGGGGGATCACCCCTCCACTTT.

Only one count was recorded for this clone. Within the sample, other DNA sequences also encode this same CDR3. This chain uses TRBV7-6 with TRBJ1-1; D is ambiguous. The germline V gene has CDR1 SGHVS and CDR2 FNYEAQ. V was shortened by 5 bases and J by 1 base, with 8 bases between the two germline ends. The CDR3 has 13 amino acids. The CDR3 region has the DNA TGTGCCAGCAGCAGAACTCAGAACACTGAAGCTTTCTTT. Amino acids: CASSRTQNTEAFF.

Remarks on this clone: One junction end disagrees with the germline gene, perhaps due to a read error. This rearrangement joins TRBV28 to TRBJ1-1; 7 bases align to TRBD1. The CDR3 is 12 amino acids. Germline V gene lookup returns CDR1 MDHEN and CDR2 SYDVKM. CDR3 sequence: CASSLPGTAQLF. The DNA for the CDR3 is TGTGCCAGCAGTCTTCCCGGGACAGCGCAATTATTT.